One TCR beta chain is described in this entry. This specimen belongs to a study of control samples from healthy donors and cancer patients. TCRdb's copy holds only in-frame clones and misses some; the assay was immunoSEQ multiplex PCR. The sample lists about 22,000 clones, around 83% seen once, with under 35% in the top ten. Sequenced material: PBMCs. The TCR originated in a man aged 55 to 70 with head and neck cancer.

The CDR3 DNA reads TGCGCCAGCAGTTCCGACCCGGTCTCCTACAATGAGCAGTTCTTC. Encoded protein: CASSSDPVSYNEQFF. This chain uses TRBV5-1 with TRBJ2-1; D unresolved. Germline loops: CDR1 SGHRS, CDR2 YFSETQ. This CDR3 comprises 15 residues. V lost 5 bases, J lost 0 bases, and 12 bases lay in between.